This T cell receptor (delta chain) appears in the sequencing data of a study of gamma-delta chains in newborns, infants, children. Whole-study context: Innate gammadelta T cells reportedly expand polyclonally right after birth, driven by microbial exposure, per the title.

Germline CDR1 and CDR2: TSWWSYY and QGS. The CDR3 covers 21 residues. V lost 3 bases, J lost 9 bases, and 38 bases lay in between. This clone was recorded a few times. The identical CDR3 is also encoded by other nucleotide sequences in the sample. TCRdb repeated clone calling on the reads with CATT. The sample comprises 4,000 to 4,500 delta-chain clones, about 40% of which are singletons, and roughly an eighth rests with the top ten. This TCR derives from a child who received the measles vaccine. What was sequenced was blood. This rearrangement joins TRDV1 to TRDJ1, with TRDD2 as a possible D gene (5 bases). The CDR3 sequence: CALGEIPSPGGTHCRPTELIF. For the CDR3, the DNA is TGTGCTCTTGGGGAGATTCCTTCGCCGGGTGGGACCCATTGCCGCCCGACGGAACTCATCTTT.